Listed here is a single T cell receptor (beta chain). Per the original methods: The assay estimated nucleated cells by amplifying reference gene primers. The table came from immunoSEQ multiplex PCR; TCRdb's copy has only in-frame clones and leaves some out. V, J and clone size are those of that table, while D and trimming were read from the DNA. The data show some 220,000 clones, approximately 81% seen once. These data originate in a study of blood T cell repertoires in COVID-19. Across the study: From T cells, B-cell-depleted T cells, or PBMCs came the material, which was cDNA or gDNA.

The CDR3 covers 15 residues. J lost 5 bases, V lost 6 bases, and 10 bases had no gene match. CDR1 and CDR2 from the germline V gene are MDHEN and SYDVKM. The material sequenced was peripheral blood. V gene TRBV28 combines with J gene TRBJ1-2; 9 bases fit TRBD1. The sequence was obtained from a woman older than 75 with active or convalescent COVID-19. The CDR3 protein is CASRFLQGAQYGYTF. DNA for the CDR3: TGTGCCAGCAGATTTTTACAGGGGGCGCAGTATGGCTACACCTTC.